This TCR beta chain was captured by sequencing in a study of cytomegalovirus exposure and HLA in healthy donors. Primers included in the PCR were 60 Vbeta and 13 Jbeta primers. The repertoire was sequenced with immunoSEQ multiplex PCR; TCRdb's copy has only in-frame clones and lacks some. The data show about 55,000 clones, about 80% seen once. Losses at the gene ends were 5 bases for V and 10 bases for J; bases not matched to a gene: 3. CDR1 and CDR2 (germline): MNHEY, SMNVEV (reference sequence). The CDR3 consists of 13 residues. The V call is TRBV27, the J call TRBJ1-6; 9 bases match TRBD1. The source material was PBMCs. This clonotype originated in a female donor in good health and CMV-seronegative. The CDR3 sequence: CASSATGGSPLHF. CDR3 sequence (DNA): TGTGCCAGCAGTGCGACAGGGGGATCACCCCTCCACTTT.